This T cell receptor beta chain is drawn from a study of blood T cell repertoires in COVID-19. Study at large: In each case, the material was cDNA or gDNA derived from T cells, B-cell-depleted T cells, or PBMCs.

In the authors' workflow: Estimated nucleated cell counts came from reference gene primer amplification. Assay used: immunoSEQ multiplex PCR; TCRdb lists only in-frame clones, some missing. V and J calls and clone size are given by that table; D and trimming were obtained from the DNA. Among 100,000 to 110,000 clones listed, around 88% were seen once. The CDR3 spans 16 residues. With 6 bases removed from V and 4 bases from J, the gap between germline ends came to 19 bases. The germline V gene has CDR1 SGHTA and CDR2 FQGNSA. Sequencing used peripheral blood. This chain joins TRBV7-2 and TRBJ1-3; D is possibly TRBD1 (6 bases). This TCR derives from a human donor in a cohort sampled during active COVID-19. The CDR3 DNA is TGTGCCAGCAGTTCCCAAGCGGGGACAACGGGAAACACCATATATTTT. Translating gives CASSSQAGTTGNTIYF.